This paragraph reports one T cell receptor (beta chain). The germline V gene has CDR1 SGDLS and CDR2 YYNGEE. The CDR3 contains 17 residues. V was pared by 4 bases and J by 7 bases, with 19 bases of the junction left unmatched. This entry is derived from a study of T cells after yellow fever vaccination. It was through 5'RACE template switching that TCR cDNA was made, with a universal primer site and UMIs added. Each CDR3 protein gets one entry after TCRdb re-called the 5' RACE reads with MiXCR. The table shows under 400,000 distinct CDR3 sequences, with around 10% occurring only once. The sample here was PBMCs, taken on the day of the first yellow fever vaccination. V usage is TRBV9 and J usage is TRBJ2-5; 7 bases map to TRBD2. The receptor was derived from a man in his late teens or twenties who received the YFV17D yellow fever vaccine. The DNA of the CDR3 is TGTGCCAGCAGCCCTCGAATTGGCGGGGGTGCCGTGGGGACCCAGTACTTC. Translating gives CASSPRIGGGAVGTQYF.